Shown below are 24 T cell receptor beta chains from a single sample sequenced in a study of CD8 T cells in ankylosing spondylitis. One entry per CDR3 protein, called by TCRdb with MiXCR from the 5' RACE reads. The data contain about 130,000 distinct CDR3 sequences, 9.3% of them seen just once; the ten biggest clones take up about 3.3%. Sequencing was carried out using blood, either unsorted or a sorted T cell fraction (not recorded which). The receptor source for this set is a male donor with ankylosing spondylitis or in good health (not recorded which).

This clonotype was seen at least ten times. V and J are TRBV29-1 and TRBJ1-1, with D perhaps matching TRBD1 (5 bases). Trimming stripped 4 bases from V and 0 bases from J, with 12 bases between. The CDR3 consists of 14 residues. Germline CDR1 and CDR2: SQVTM and ANQGSEA. The CDR3 bases are TGCAGCGTTGGGGGAAAGGGGATGAACACTGAAGCTTTCTTT. Translated: CSVGGKGMNTEAFF.

Concerning this clonotype itself: A much bigger clone sits one base away, suggesting this may be a read error. V and J are TRBV3-1 and TRBJ1-3; D ambiguous. The CDR3 runs 15 residues. Germline V gene sequence: CDR1 LGHDT, CDR2 YNNKEL (reference sequence). CDR3 sequence: CASSLTTSSGNSIYF. In nucleotides, the CDR3 is TGTGCCAGCAGCCTGACCACGTCCTCTGGAAACTCCATATATTTT.

Many counts were recorded for this clonotype. The V gene is TRBV20-1, the J gene TRBJ2-5, with 9 bases fitting TRBD2. Germline CDR1 and CDR2: DFQATT and SNEGSKA (reference sequence). The length of the CDR3 is 15 residues. Trimming took 6 bases from V and 5 from J; bases not matched to a gene: 13. In nucleotides, the CDR3 is TGCAGTGCCCACCCCGATAGCGGGAGTCGGGAGACCCAGTACTTC. Residues: CSAHPDSGSRETQYF.

This clonotype has at least ten counts. The rearrangement joins TRBV20-1 to TRBJ2-1; D is perhaps TRBD1 (6 bases). Germline V lookup: CDR1 DFQATT, CDR2 SNEGSKA (reference sequence). The CDR3 has 14 amino acids. V lost 7 bases, J lost 3 bases, and 16 bases lay in between. The CDR3 nucleotides are TGCAGTGTTCCGGGACAAGCATACTACAATGAGCAGTTCTTC. This codes for CSVPGQAYYNEQFF.

The V call is TRBV7-9, the J call TRBJ1-5; 7 bases map to TRBD1. The CDR3 has 15 residues. With V trimmed by 5 bases and J by 1 base, 5 bases remained unmatched. CDR1 SEHNR and CDR2 FQNEAQ come from the germline V gene (reference sequence). Written as DNA, the CDR3 is TGTGCCAGCAGCGCACAGGGGTTGAGCAATCAGCCCCAGCATTTT. This gives the protein CASSAQGLSNQPQHF.

This clonotype was seen ten or more times. The chain couples TRBV12-3 or TRBV12-4 to TRBJ1-1, with D perhaps TRBD1 (6 bases). Trimming took 4 bases from V and 3 from J, leaving 18 bases between them. The CDR3 has 16 amino acids. The CDR3 region is CASSSQKNRVYTEAFF. The CDR3 DNA sequence: TGTGCCAGCAGTTCACAGAAAAACAGGGTTTACACTGAAGCTTTCTTT.

This clonotype showed up just a few times. This sequence joins TRBV12-3 or TRBV12-4 and TRBJ2-5; the match to TRBD2 covers 13 bases. With V trimmed by 6 bases and J by 4 bases, 5 bases remained unmatched. This CDR3 has 15 amino acids. The CDR3 DNA follows: TGTGCCAGCAGACGGACTAGCGGGAGCGGAGAGACCCAGTACTTC. Its protein product is CASRRTSGSGETQYF.

This clonotype was picked up a small number of times. The chain uses TRBV6-1 and TRBJ2-3, with D unclear. The V end was cut by 4 bases, the J end by 2 bases, with 13 bases between. CDR1 and CDR2 from the germline V gene are MNHNS and SASEGT. The CDR3 totals 15 residues. CDR3 region: CASSAPMNFTDTQYF. In DNA, the CDR3 is TGTGCCAGCAGTGCCCCCATGAATTTCACAGATACGCAGTATTTT.

Worth noting for this clonotype: Lacking the conserved final phenylalanine or tryptophan, this CDR3 likely reflects a read error. No DNA is shown, since the ends of the CDR3 on it are uncertain; the CDR3 is the one TCRdb lists. The chain carries TRBV29-1 and TRBJ2-1; whether TRBD2, the table's D call, matches the DNA was not checked. Germline lookup yields CDR1 SQVTM and CDR2 ANQGSEA. The CDR3 adds up to 11 amino acids, both ends counted. The CDR3 region is CSVEVVRELLI.

This clonotype was observed at least ten times. V usage is TRBV7-2 and J usage is TRBJ1-1; 8 bases align to TRBD1. Looked up from germline, CDR1 is SGHTA and CDR2 is FQGNSA. The CDR3 consists of 17 residues. V trimming: 2 bases; J trimming: 0 bases; junction bases outside the gene matches: 8. CDR3 residues: CASSLYTGTGLNTEAFF. The DNA of the CDR3 is TGTGCCAGCAGCTTATATACAGGGACAGGCCTGAACACTGAAGCTTTCTTT.

This clonotype has ten or more counts. CDR3 residues: CASSRFLDPTGELFF. CDR3 DNA: TGTGCCAGCAGCCGTTTTCTGGACCCCACCGGGGAGCTGTTTTTT. J is TRBJ2-2 and V is TRBV4-2; D is unclear. The V and J ends lost 4 bases and 4 bases respectively, with 13 bases between them. The CDR3 has 15 amino acids. Germline CDR1 reads LGHNA; CDR2 reads YNFKEQ.

This clonotype has a count of ten or more. The junction and the germline gene differ at one end; a read error may be behind it. The genes are TRBV20-1 and TRBJ2-1; 11 bases line up with TRBD2. The germline gives CDR1 DFQATT, CDR2 SNEGSKA (reference sequence). This CDR3 is built from 14 residues. Written as DNA, the CDR3 is TGCAGTCCTAGACTACTAGCGGGAGCTAGAGAGCAGTTCTTC. Amino acid sequence: CSPRLLAGAREQFF.

This clonotype was recorded at least ten times. V is TRBV5-1 and J is TRBJ2-4; tentative D call: TRBD2 (5 bases). The V end lost 0 bases, the J end lost 3 bases, and 7 bases lay between the germline ends. Per the germline V gene, CDR1 is SGHRS and CDR2 is YFSETQ. CDR3 length: 14 amino acids. The CDR3 sequence: CASSLDGIKNIQYF. In nucleotides, the CDR3 is TGCGCCAGCAGCTTGGACGGGATCAAAAACATTCAGTACTTC.

This clonotype was seen at least ten times. This chain's CDR3 is CASTLRSGRLSDTQYF. The CDR3 DNA sequence: TGCGCCAGCACCCTAAGGAGCGGGAGACTGTCAGATACGCAGTATTTT. This sequence joins TRBV5-1 and TRBJ2-3; the match to TRBD2 covers 8 bases. The V segment lost 6 bases and the J segment 4 bases; nucleotides outside the gene matches: 13. CDR1 is SGHRS and CDR2 is YFSETQ in the germline V gene. The CDR3 runs to 16 residues. The entire variable domain, with the rest obtained from reference TRBV5-1 and TRBJ2-3, is as follows: KAGVTQTPRYLIKTRGQQVTLSCSPISGHRSVSWYQQTPGQGLQFLFEYFSETQRNKGNFPGRFSGRQFSNSRSEMNVSTLELGDSALYLCASTLRSGRLSDTQYFGPGTRLTVL.

This clonotype was detected many times. The CDR3 spells CASSLTNQPQHF. CDR3 DNA sequence: TGTGCCAGCAGCTTAACAAATCAGCCCCAGCATTTT. The chain uses TRBV7-9 and TRBJ1-5; D gene ambiguous. The V end was cut by 2 bases, the J end by 4 bases, with 3 bases between. The V gene's germline CDR1 is SEHNR and CDR2 FQNEAQ (reference sequence). The CDR3 runs 12 residues.

This clonotype has ten or more counts. The chain joins TRBV6-2 or TRBV6-3 to TRBJ2-2; D unclear. Germline V gene lookup returns CDR1 MNHEY and CDR2 SVGEGT. Trimming took off 2 bases at V and 4 bases at J, with 11 bases between the two ends. The CDR3 runs 15 residues. The CDR3 region is CASSYARQGTGELFF. The DNA for the CDR3 is TGTGCCAGCAGTTACGCTAGACAAGGCACCGGGGAGCTGTTTTTT.

At least ten counts were recorded for this clonotype. CDR3 amino acids: CSVDGGNQPQHF. The DNA of the CDR3 is TGCAGCGTTGACGGGGGGAATCAGCCCCAGCATTTT. This chain connects TRBV29-1 to TRBJ1-5; D is perhaps TRBD1 (5 bases). Trimming took off 3 bases at V and 4 bases at J, with 7 bases between the two ends. The germline gives CDR1 SQVTM, CDR2 ANQGSEA. There are 12 residues in the CDR3.

This chain uses TRBV6-2 or TRBV6-3 with TRBJ2-1; D is possibly TRBD2 (5 bases). V was pared by 6 bases and J by 3 bases, with 9 bases between. Germline lookup yields CDR1 MNHEY and CDR2 SVGEGT. The CDR3 sequence is 13 residues long. The CDR3 loop reads CASSLASYNEQFF. The CDR3 nucleotides read TGTGCCAGCAGCTTAGCGAGCTACAATGAGCAGTTCTTC.

Comments on this clonotype: One base away lies a much larger clone, so this may be a sequencing read error. V and J are TRBV20-1 and TRBJ2-3; D not certain. Per germline, CDR1 DFQATT and CDR2 SNEGSKA (reference sequence). This CDR3 has 11 amino acids. V was trimmed by 4 bases and J by 0 bases, leaving 2 bases between them. The CDR3 DNA reads as TGCAGTGCTACTAGCACAGATACGCAGTATTTT. Amino acids: CSATSTDTQYF.

This clonotype was seen only a few times. A much more abundant neighbour one base away suggests this may be a read error. This sequence joins TRBV7-8 and TRBJ2-1; 7 bases agree with TRBD2. V lost 5 bases, J lost 10 bases, and 17 bases stayed unmatched. The CDR3 length is 16 residues. Germline V gene lookup returns CDR1 SGHVS and CDR2 FQNEAQ. The CDR3 reads CASSVLLAGESKEQFF. The CDR3 DNA reads as TGTGCCAGCAGCGTACTACTTGCGGGAGAGTCCAAAGAGCAGTTCTTC.

This chain uses TRBV25-1 with TRBJ2-3; 13 bases align to TRBD2. The trim removed 4 bases at V and 6 bases at J, leaving 7 bases unmatched. In germline, CDR1 is MGHDK, CDR2 SYGVNS. CDR3 length: 16 residues. The CDR3 DNA reads as TGTGCCAGCAGTGCAAGAGGACTAGCGGGAGTCGATACGCAGTATTTT. Its protein product is CASSARGLAGVDTQYF.

This clonotype was recorded at least ten times. This chain links TRBV28 with TRBJ2-7; perhaps TRBD2 as D (5 bases). CDR1 and CDR2 from the germline V gene are MDHEN and SYDVKM. The CDR3 totals 14 residues. V lost 8 bases, J lost 2 bases, and 16 bases lay in between. CDR3 sequence (DNA): TGTGCCAGCCCAACTACCGGAGGAACCTACGAGCAGTACTTC. This encodes CASPTTGGTYEQYF.

The chain combines TRBV2 with TRBJ2-7, with D possibly matching TRBD1 (6 bases). In germline, CDR1 is SNHLY, CDR2 FYNNEI. This CDR3 region has 12 residues. V was cut by 3 bases and J by 12 bases, with 15 bases left in between. The CDR3 region is CASSEGAEKGYF. The CDR3 nucleotides are TGTGCCAGCAGTGAGGGGGCGGAAAAGGGGTACTTC.

This rearrangement joins TRBV20-1 to TRBJ2-3; D unclear. Trimming cost V 3 bases and J 2 bases, with 6 bases left between them. The germline CDR1 and CDR2 sequences are DFQATT and SNEGSKA (reference sequence). The CDR3 contains 12 residues. Written as DNA, the CDR3 is TGCAGTGCTAGTAGTTCCACAGATACGCAGTATTTT. This codes for CSASSSTDTQYF.